This TCR beta chain was captured by sequencing in a study of blood T cell repertoires in COVID-19. Study background: Whether acute or convalescent, the COVID-19 samples came from the United States, Italy and Spain. Sample material is recorded as cDNA or gDNA derived from T cells, B-cell-depleted T cells, or PBMCs.

How the authors handled the data: Estimates of nucleated cell counts were drawn from the amplification of reference gene primers. TCRdb's copy holds only in-frame clones and misses some; the assay was immunoSEQ multiplex PCR. The V and J calls and the clone size are those of that table, but D and trimming were determined from the DNA. The table has approximately 170,000 clones, around 80% seen once; the top ten hold 9.5% to 12%. Looked up from germline, CDR1 is SGHRS and CDR2 is YFSETQ. Unmatched junction bases numbered 4, after V lost 4 bases and J lost 7 bases. CDR3 length equals 12 residues. The chain has TRBV5-1 and TRBJ1-1, with 7 bases that match TRBD1. This TCR derives from a man in his sixties with active or convalescent COVID-19. The sample was peripheral blood. The CDR3 is CASSLGTVEAFF. Here the CDR3 DNA reads TGCGCCAGCAGCCTGGGGACAGTTGAAGCTTTCTTT.